Shown below are 4 T cell receptor beta chains from a single sample sequenced in a study of blood T cell repertoires in COVID-19. This table comes from immunoSEQ multiplex PCR, and its TCRdb copy is limited to in-frame clones, with some not included. The table lists approximately 170,000 clones, 88% of them singletons, with roughly 9% in the top ten. The sample consisted of PBMCs or T cells enriched from blood (not recorded which). The receptor set was obtained from a woman aged 18-29 years who had recovered from COVID-19.

The rearrangement uses TRBV4-2 and TRBJ1-2; 7 bases match TRBD1. Germline loops: CDR1 LGHNA, CDR2 YNFKEQ. The CDR3 extends over 14 amino acids. With V trimmed by 4 bases and J by 7 bases, 9 bases remained unmatched. CDR3 bases: TGTGCCAGCAGCCTAAACAGGGGAAGTAGTGGCTACACCTTC. Amino acid sequence: CASSLNRGSSGYTF.

This chain uses TRBV10-3 with TRBJ1-3; D remains ambiguous. The CDR3 has 14 amino acids. Germline V gene sequence: CDR1 ENHRY, CDR2 SYGVKD. Trimming removed 8 bases at V and 1 base at J, with 12 bases between. Written as DNA, the CDR3 is TGTGCCATCGCCGAACCGGTATCTGGAAACACCATATATTTT. It translates to CAIAEPVSGNTIYF.

This chain uses TRBV27 with TRBJ2-2; D not resolved. V lost 5 bases to trimming and J lost 5 bases, with 9 bases between them. This CDR3 has 13 residues. Germline V gene data show CDR1 as MNHEY and CDR2 as SMNVEV (reference sequence). CDR3: CASSPTTTGELFF. In nucleotides, the CDR3 is TGTGCCAGCAGTCCCACAACAACCGGGGAGCTGTTTTTT.

A remark on this clone: The sample contains more than one DNA sequence encoding this CDR3. CDR3 nucleotides: TGTGCCAGCGGGACCTACGAGCAGTACTTC. Encoded protein: CASGTYEQYF. The chain employs TRBV19 and TRBJ2-7; a weak D match, TRBD2 (5 bases). V was shortened by 9 bases and J by 2 bases, with 5 bases between the two germline ends. This CDR3 has 10 amino acids. CDR1 is LNHDA and CDR2 is SQIVND in the germline V gene (reference sequence).